This T cell receptor (beta chain) originates from a study of blood T cell repertoires in COVID-19. Across the whole study: The cDNA or gDNA used as material had been derived from T cells, B-cell-depleted T cells, or PBMCs.

Data came from immunoSEQ multiplex PCR; TCRdb stores just in-frame clones and leaves some out. In the table there are roughly 25,000 clones, 65% to 85% of which are singletons. With 2 bases clipped from V and 3 bases from J, the junction kept 6 bases outside the gene matches. The length of the CDR3 is 15 residues. Germline CDR1 and CDR2: SEHNR and FQNEAQ (reference sequence). The receptor was derived from a man between 45 and 60 years old with COVID-19, enrolled during active disease. The chain couples TRBV7-9 to TRBJ1-1; 7 bases match TRBD1. The specimen was peripheral blood. DNA of the CDR3: TGTGCCAGCAGCTTACAGACAGGGATAGACACTGAAGCTTTCTTT. This encodes CASSLQTGIDTEAFF.